The 7 T cell receptor beta chains given below trace back to one sample, sequenced in a study of response to subunit inactivated influenza vaccine. TCRdb fed the RT-PCR reads into MiXCR, producing one record per CDR3 protein. Found here are 650,000 to 800,000 distinct CDR3 sequences, more than 11% of them singletons; the top ten hold around 6.5%. The sequenced sample was PBMCs from blood, obtained 14 to 15 days before vaccination. Every receptor here comes from a man aged 45-60 years who received an inactivated influenza vaccine.

This clonotype was seen a few times. The V call is TRBV5-1, the J call TRBJ2-5; D tentatively reads TRBD1 or TRBD2 (6 bases each). This CDR3 is built from 14 residues. Germline V gene data show CDR1 as SGHRS and CDR2 as YFSETQ. V dropped 5 bases and J dropped 3 bases, with 14 bases sitting between them. The CDR3 here is CASRPGADKETQYF. For the CDR3, the DNA is TGCGCCAGCAGACCGGGGGCTGATAAAGAGACCCAGTACTTC.

This sequence joins TRBV7-6 and TRBJ2-3; D unclear. The CDR3 has 14 amino acids. Looked up from germline, CDR1 is SGHVS and CDR2 is FNYEAQ. V lost 2 bases and J lost 2, with 8 bases in between. This CDR3 reads CASSLFSDTDTQYF. The DNA for the CDR3 is TGTGCCAGCAGCTTATTTTCCGACACAGATACGCAGTATTTT.

Remarks on this clonotype: One end of the junction does not line up with germline, which may come from a read error. V and J are TRBV7-2 and TRBJ2-3; 8 nucleotides align to TRBD2. Germline V CDR1 and CDR2: SGHTA, FQGNSA. The CDR3 extends over 16 amino acids. The CDR3 protein is CASSLGVAGSTDTHYF. DNA of the CDR3: TGTGCCAGCAGCTTGGGGGTAGCGGGGAGCACAGATACGCATTATTTT.

Ten or more counts support this clonotype. The chain recombines TRBV29-1 with TRBJ1-1, with unresolved D. The CDR3 covers 13 residues. Per germline, CDR1 SQVTM and CDR2 ANQGSEA. V was pared by 7 bases and J by 5 bases, with 17 bases between. CDR3 protein: CSGGGMSGTEAFF. CDR3 in DNA: TGCAGCGGTGGAGGAATGTCGGGTACTGAAGCTTTCTTT.

This clonotype was counted between two and nine times. This chain joins TRBV3-1 and TRBJ2-7; D is unclear. Germline assignment: CDR1 LGHDT and CDR2 YNNKEL (reference sequence). The length of the CDR3 is 15 residues. Trimming pared 1 base from V and 7 bases from J, leaving 17 bases between. The CDR3 loop reads CASSQASHSSREQYF. In DNA form, the CDR3 reads TGTGCCAGCAGCCAAGCTTCCCACTCTTCTCGGGAGCAGTACTTC.

This clonotype was recorded many times. This chain uses TRBV7-2 with TRBJ1-6; D is possibly TRBD1 (5 bases). The CDR3 contains 17 residues. CDR1 and CDR2 (germline): SGHTA, FQGNSA. Trimming shortened V by 1 base and J by 3 bases, and 13 bases separated the two germline ends. The CDR3 nucleotides are TGTGCCAGCAGCTTAGGGTTTATAGGACACTATAATTCACCCCTCCACTTT. It codes for CASSLGFIGHYNSPLHF.

This rearrangement joins TRBV20-1 to TRBJ2-2; TRBD1 is a possible D gene (6 bases). V was cut by 4 bases and J by 0 bases, with 12 bases left in between. CDR1 and CDR2 (germline): DFQATT, SNEGSKA (reference sequence). This CDR3 comprises 15 residues. DNA of the CDR3: TGCAGTGCTATCACGACAGGAGCGAACACCGGGGAGCTGTTTTTT. This gives the protein CSAITTGANTGELFF.